This TCR beta chain was observed in a study of shared clonotypes between healthy human individuals. Study overall: Each donor's CD8 memory used one plate, CD8 naive two, each CD4 subset three.

Germline assignment: CDR1 ENHRY and CDR2 SYGVKD. There are 13 residues in the CDR3. Trimming took 0 bases from V and 5 from J, leaving 7 bases between them. On this clone: Its specificity is not known. Additional DNA sequences in this sample encode the identical CDR3.

Overall study results and limits: Only blood was sampled; tissue repertoires likely differ. Some clonotypes were shared by all four sorted-subset donors, while others were not shared. The non-shared ones had lower generation probabilities than the shared ones.

Sequencing was performed with immunoSEQ multiplex PCR; in TCRdb, only in-frame clones are kept and a portion is missing. The sample contains some 2.1 million clones, about 95% of which appear only once. V and J are TRBV10-3 and TRBJ2-5; D unclear. The TCR originated in a man aged 18 to 30 in good health. Sequencing was performed on naive CD4+ T cells sorted from blood. Documented subset: CD45RA+ positively selected. CDR3 DNA: TGTGCCATCAGTGAGTCGGGGTTGGAGACCCAGTACTTC. This codes for CAISESGLETQYF.